The 10 T cell receptor beta chains given below trace back to one sample, sequenced in a study of post-analysis software for immune sequencing data. Study-wide points: Controls showed lower frequencies than patients for roughly 5 TRBV segments, and TRBV5-6, TRBV5-1 and TRBV20-1 were among these.

These receptors lack a known antigen. The authors incorporated unique molecular identifiers into the TCR beta cDNA libraries. One entry per CDR3 protein, called by TCRdb with MiXCR from the PCR reads. Here the sample spans hundreds of thousands of distinct CDR3 sequences, just under 30% being singletons. Sequences were obtained from blood. All receptors come from a girl between 10 and 17 years old with multiple sclerosis.

This clonotype was detected only a few times. The chain couples TRBV5-1 to TRBJ1-1; D unresolved. The V end lost 4 bases, the J end lost 1 base, and 11 bases lay between the germline ends. CDR1 and CDR2 (germline): SGHRS, YFSETQ. This CDR3 has 14 residues. In nucleotides, the CDR3 is TGCGCCAGCAGCGAACCGGCAGGGAACACTGAAGCTTTCTTT. This translates into CASSEPAGNTEAFF.

The chain links TRBV7-9 to TRBJ1-2, with a possible D match to TRBD1 (5 bases). With 6 bases removed from V and 4 bases from J, the gap between germline ends came to 12 bases. This CDR3 is 13 amino acids long. The V gene's germline CDR1 is SEHNR and CDR2 FQNEAQ (reference sequence). The chain's CDR3 is CASRGTTPYGYTF. CDR3 nucleotide sequence: TGTGCCAGCAGAGGGACCACTCCCTATGGCTACACCTTC. The whole variable domain, filled in from reference TRBV7-9 and TRBJ1-2, reads DTGVSQNPRHKITKRGQNVTFRCDPISEHNRLYWYRQTLGQGPEFLTYFQNEAQLEKSRLLSDRFSAERPKGSFSTLEIQRTEQGDSAMYLCASRGTTPYGYTFGSGTRLTVV.

This rearrangement joins TRBV28 to TRBJ2-5, with 10 bases lining up with TRBD2. J lost 9 bases, V lost 7 bases, and 14 bases had no gene match. The length of the CDR3 is 15 residues. Germline CDR1 and CDR2: MDHEN and SYDVKM. The CDR3 DNA is TGTGCCAGCACCGCGGGGCTAGCGGGAGCGGTGGCCCAGTACTTC. Translated: CASTAGLAGAVAQYF.

This clonotype was seen repeatedly, ten times or more. V is TRBV29-1 and J is TRBJ2-7; no firm D call. Trimming pared 4 bases from V and 4 bases from J, leaving 20 bases between. The CDR3 has 15 amino acids. Germline V gives CDR1 SQVTM, CDR2 ANQGSEA. The CDR3 reads CSVVLGRRIPYEQYF. CDR3 in DNA: TGCAGCGTTGTCCTCGGCAGGCGGATTCCTTACGAGCAGTACTTC.

The chain has TRBV7-2 and TRBJ2-3, with 10 bases fitting TRBD2. Unmatched junction bases numbered 3, after V lost 1 base and J lost 5 bases. CDR1 SGHTA and CDR2 FQGNSA come from the germline V gene. The CDR3 has 15 residues. As DNA, the CDR3 is TGTGCCAGCAGCTTAGTGGCTAGCGGGGGAGATACGCAGTATTTT. This encodes CASSLVASGGDTQYF.

This sequence joins TRBV5-1 and TRBJ2-1, with 10 bases aligning to TRBD1. CDR1 is SGHRS and CDR2 is YFSETQ in the germline V gene. This CDR3 is 16 amino acids long. After removal of 2 bases from V and 7 bases from J, the junction contained 9 bases not matched to a gene. The CDR3 bases are TGCGCCAGCAGCTTCAATCCGGGACAGGGGTATAATGAGCAGTTCTTC. Amino acid sequence: CASSFNPGQGYNEQFF.

The table lists this clonotype with a few counts. The V and J genes are TRBV10-3 and TRBJ1-2; a weak D match, TRBD1 (5 bases). V lost 2 bases to trimming and J lost 1 base, with 11 bases between them. From germline, CDR1 is ENHRY and CDR2 SYGVKD. This CDR3 contains 15 residues. The CDR3 region is CAISEAIGDNYGYTF. The CDR3 nucleotides read TGTGCCATCAGTGAGGCTATAGGGGATAACTATGGCTACACCTTC.

J is TRBJ2-7 and V is TRBV20-1; D unresolved. Germline V gene data show CDR1 as DFQATT and CDR2 as SNEGSKA (reference sequence). There are 12 residues in the CDR3. Deletions cut 0 bases from V and 2 bases from J, with 5 bases between. CDR3: CSAREPPYEQYF. CDR3 DNA: TGCAGTGCTAGAGAGCCCCCCTACGAGCAGTACTTC.

V gene TRBV6-4 combines with J gene TRBJ2-3; D not resolved. CDR1 MRHNA and CDR2 SNTAGT come from the germline V gene. This CDR3 is 17 amino acids long. V lost 6 bases to trimming and J lost 0 bases, with 19 bases between them. DNA for the CDR3: TGTGCCAGCAGCTACCTGAGGCCTGGCCCTAGCACAGATACGCAGTATTTT. This translates into CASSYLRPGPSTDTQYF.

V gene TRBV7-9 combines with J gene TRBJ2-3; D possibly matches TRBD1 or TRBD2 (5 bases each). CDR3 length equals 15 residues. Per germline, CDR1 SEHNR and CDR2 FQNEAQ (reference sequence). Trimming removed 4 bases at V and 2 bases at J, with 13 bases between. Here the CDR3 reads CASSYPGRNTDTQYF. DNA of the CDR3: TGTGCCAGCAGCTACCCGGGACGGAACACAGATACGCAGTATTTT.